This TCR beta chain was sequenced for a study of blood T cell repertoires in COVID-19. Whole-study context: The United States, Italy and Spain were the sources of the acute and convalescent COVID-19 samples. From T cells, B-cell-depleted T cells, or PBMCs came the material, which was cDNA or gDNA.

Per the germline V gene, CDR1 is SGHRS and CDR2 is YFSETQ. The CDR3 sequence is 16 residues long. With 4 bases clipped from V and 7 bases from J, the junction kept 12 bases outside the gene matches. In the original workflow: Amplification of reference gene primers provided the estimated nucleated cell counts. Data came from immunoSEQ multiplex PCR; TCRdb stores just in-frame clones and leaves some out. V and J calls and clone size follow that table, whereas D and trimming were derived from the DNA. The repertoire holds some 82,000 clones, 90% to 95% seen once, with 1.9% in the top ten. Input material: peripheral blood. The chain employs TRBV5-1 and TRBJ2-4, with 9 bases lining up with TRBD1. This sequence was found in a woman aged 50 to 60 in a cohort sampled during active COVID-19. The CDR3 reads CASSQGQGGFENIQYF. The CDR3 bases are TGCGCCAGCAGCCAGGGACAGGGAGGTTTCGAGAACATTCAGTACTTC.